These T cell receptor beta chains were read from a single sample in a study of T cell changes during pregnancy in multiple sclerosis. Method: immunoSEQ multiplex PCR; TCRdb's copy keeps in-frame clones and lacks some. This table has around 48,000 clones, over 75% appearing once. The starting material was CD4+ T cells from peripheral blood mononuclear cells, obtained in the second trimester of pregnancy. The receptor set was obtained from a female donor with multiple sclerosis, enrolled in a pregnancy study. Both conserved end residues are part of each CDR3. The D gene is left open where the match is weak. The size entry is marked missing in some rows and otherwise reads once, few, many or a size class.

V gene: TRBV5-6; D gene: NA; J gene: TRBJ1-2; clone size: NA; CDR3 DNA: TGTGCCAGCAGCTCGATACGCGCGGGAACAGAGGATTATGGCTACACCTTC; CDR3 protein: CASSSIRAGTEDYGYTF
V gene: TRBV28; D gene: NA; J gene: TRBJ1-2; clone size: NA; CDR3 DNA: TGTGCCAGCGGGCGGGGGTTCTATGGCTACACCTTC; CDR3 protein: CASGRGFYGYTF
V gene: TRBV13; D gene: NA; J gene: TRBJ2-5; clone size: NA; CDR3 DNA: TGTGCCAGCAGCTTGGGGGCAGGGTACCAAGAGACCCAGTACTTC; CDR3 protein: CASSLGAGYQETQYF
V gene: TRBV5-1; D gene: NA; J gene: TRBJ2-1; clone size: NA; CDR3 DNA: TGCGCCAGCAGCTTGGGACAGTCCTACAATGAGCAGTTCTTC; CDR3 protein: CASSLGQSYNEQFF
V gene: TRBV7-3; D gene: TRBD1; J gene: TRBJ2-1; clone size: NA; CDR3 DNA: TGTGCCAGCAGTCGGGACAGGGCGGATGAGCAGTTCTTC; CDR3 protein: CASSRDRADEQFF
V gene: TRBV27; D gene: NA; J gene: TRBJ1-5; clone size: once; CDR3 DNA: TGTGCCAGCCGGGGGGGGGCGAGCAATCAGCCCCAGCATTTT; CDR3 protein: CASRGGASNQPQHF
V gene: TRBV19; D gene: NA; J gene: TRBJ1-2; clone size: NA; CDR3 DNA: TGTGCCAGTAGTATGAATGGGGGCGGCTACACCTTC; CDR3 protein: CASSMNGGGYTF
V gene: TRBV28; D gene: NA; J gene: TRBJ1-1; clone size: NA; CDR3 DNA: TGTGCCAGCAGTTACAGGGCTGAAGCTTTCTTT; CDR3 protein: CASSYRAEAFF
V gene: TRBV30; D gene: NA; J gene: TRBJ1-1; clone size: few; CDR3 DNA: TGTGCCTGGTCCCTCCACAGTGAAGCTTTCTTT; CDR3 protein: CAWSLHSEAFF
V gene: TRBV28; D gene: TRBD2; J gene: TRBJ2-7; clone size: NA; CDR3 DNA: TGTGCCAGCCGACTAGCGGGAGGGCCCTACGAGCAGTACTTC; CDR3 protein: CASRLAGGPYEQYF
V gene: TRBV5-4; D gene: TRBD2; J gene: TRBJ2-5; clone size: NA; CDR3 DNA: TGTGCCAGCAGGGGAGCGGGAGTGGAGGAGACCCAGTACTTC; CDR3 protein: CASRGAGVEETQYF
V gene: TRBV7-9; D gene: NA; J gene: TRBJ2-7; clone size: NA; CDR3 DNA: TGTGCCAGCAGCTTGTGGGGCACGGGCGAGCAGTACTTC; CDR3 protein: CASSLWGTGEQYF
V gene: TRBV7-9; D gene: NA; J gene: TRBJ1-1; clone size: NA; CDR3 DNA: TGTGCCAGCAGGGACAGTCAGACTGAAGCTTTCTTT; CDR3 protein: CASRDSQTEAFF
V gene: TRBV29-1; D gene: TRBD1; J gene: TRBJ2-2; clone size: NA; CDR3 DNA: TGCAGCGCTCGACAGGGGTACGCCGGGGAGCTGTTTTTT; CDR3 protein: CSARQGYAGELFF
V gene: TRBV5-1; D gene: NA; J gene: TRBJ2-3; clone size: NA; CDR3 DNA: TGCGCCAGCAGCTTGGGAGGATCTAGCACAGATACGCAGTATTTT; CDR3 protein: CASSLGGSSTDTQYF
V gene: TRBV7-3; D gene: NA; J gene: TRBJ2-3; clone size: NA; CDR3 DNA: TGTGCCAGCAGCTTAACGGGGCAGGGAAGAGATACGCAGTATTTT; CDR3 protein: CASSLTGQGRDTQYF
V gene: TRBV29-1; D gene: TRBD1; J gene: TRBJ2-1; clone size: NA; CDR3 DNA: TGCAGCGGTACAGGACAGGGGAACTACAATGAGCAGTTCTTC; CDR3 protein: CSGTGQGNYNEQFF
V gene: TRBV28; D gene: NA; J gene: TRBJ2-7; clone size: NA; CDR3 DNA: TGTGCCAGCAGTGAGGTTGCTTCCTACGAGCAGTACTTC; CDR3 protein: CASSEVASYEQYF
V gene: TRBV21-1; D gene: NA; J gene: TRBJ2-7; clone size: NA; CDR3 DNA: TGTGCCAGCAGCAATATCGGAGACAGCGACTGCTACGAGCAGTACTTC; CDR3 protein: CASSNIGDSDCYEQYF
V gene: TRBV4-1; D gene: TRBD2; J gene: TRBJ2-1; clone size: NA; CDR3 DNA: TGCGCCAGCAGCCAATTTGAGCTAGCGGGGGCGAATGAGCAGTTCTTC; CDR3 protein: CASSQFELAGANEQFF
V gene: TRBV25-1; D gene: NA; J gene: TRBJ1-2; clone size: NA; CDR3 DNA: TGTGCCAGCAGTGAATACTCCGTGTCCTATGGCTACACCTTC; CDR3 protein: CASSEYSVSYGYTF
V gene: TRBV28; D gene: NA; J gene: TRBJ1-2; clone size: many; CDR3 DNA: TGTGCCAGCAGTTTAATCGGTCACGACTATGGCTACACCTTC; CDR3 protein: CASSLIGHDYGYTF
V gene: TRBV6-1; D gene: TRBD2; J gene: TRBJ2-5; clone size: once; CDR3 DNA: TGTGCCAGCATCCGTGGGGCTAGCGGGCCAGAGACCCAGTACTTC; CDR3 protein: CASIRGASGPETQYF
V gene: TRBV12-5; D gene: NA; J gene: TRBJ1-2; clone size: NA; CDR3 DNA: TGTGCTAGTGGTTTGGGCCCCTCCGTAGTCAACTATGGCTACACCTTC; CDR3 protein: CASGLGPSVVNYGYTF
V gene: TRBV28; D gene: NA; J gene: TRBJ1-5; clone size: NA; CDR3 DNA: TGTGCCAGCAGTTTCCTGGGGGGGAATCAGCCCCAGCATTTT; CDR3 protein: CASSFLGGNQPQHF
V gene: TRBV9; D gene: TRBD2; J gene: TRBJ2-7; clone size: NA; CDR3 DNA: TGTGCCAGCAGCGTAGTTTCTAGCGGCTACGAGCAGTACTTC; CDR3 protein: CASSVVSSGYEQYF
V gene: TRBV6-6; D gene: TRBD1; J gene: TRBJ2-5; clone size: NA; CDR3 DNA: TGTGCCAGCAGCCCCGGGACAGGGCGGAAGACCCAGTACTTC; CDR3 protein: CASSPGTGRKTQYF
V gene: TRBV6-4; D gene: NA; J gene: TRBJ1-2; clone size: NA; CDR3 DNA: TGTGCCAGCAGTGACTCCGGAGGAAATGGCTACACCTTC; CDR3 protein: CASSDSGGNGYTF
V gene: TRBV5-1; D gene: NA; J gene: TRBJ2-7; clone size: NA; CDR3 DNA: TGCGCCAGCAGGAACCCCCATACTACTACCTACGAGCAGTACTTC; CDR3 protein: CASRNPHTTTYEQYF
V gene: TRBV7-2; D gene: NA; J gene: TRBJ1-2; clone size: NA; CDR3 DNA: TGTGCCAGCAGCCCCCGTGGAGGGAGGGGCTACACCTTC; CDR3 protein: CASSPRGGRGYTF
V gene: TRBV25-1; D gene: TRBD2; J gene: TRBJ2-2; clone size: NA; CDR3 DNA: TGTGCCAGCAGTGGGGGACTAGCGGGAGGGCCTATCGCCGGGGAGCTGTTTTTT; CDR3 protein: CASSGGLAGGPIAGELFF
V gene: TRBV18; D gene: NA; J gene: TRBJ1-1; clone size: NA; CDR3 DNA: TGTGCCAGCTCACCCCAGGGGCGTGAGACTGAAGCTTTCTTT; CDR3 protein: CASSPQGRETEAFF